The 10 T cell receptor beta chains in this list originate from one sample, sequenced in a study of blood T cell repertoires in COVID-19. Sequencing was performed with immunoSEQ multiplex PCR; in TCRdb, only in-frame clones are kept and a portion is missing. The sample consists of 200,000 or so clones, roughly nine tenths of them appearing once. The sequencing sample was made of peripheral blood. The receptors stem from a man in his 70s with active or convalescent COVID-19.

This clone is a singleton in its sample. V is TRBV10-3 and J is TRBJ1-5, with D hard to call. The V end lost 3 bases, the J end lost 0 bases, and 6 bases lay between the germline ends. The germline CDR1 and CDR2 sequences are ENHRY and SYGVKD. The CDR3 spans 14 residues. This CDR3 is CAISDDISNQPQHF. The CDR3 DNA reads TGTGCCATCAGTGACGACATTAGCAATCAGCCCCAGCATTTT.

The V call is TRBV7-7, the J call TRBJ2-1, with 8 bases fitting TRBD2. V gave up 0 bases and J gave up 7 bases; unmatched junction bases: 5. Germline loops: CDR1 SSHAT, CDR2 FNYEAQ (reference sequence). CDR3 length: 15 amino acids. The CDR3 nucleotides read TGTGCCAGCAGCTTAGCGGCGGGAGGATGGAATGAGCAGTTCTTC. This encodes CASSLAAGGWNEQFF.

CDR3 DNA sequence: TGTGCCAGCAGCTTAGGACTGCAAGAGACCCAGTACTTC. Its protein is CASSLGLQETQYF. The rearrangement joins TRBV7-8 to TRBJ2-5; D unresolved. Per the germline V gene, CDR1 is SGHVS and CDR2 is FQNEAQ. V gave up 1 base and J gave up 2 bases, with 5 bases separating them. The CDR3 extends over 13 amino acids.

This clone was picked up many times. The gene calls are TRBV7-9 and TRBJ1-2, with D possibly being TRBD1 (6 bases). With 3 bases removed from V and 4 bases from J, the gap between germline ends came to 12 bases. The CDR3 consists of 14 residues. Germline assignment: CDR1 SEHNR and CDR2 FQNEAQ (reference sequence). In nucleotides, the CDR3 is TGTGCCAGCAGCTTGGAGGCAGGGGCCTATGGCTACACCTTC. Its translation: CASSLEAGAYGYTF.

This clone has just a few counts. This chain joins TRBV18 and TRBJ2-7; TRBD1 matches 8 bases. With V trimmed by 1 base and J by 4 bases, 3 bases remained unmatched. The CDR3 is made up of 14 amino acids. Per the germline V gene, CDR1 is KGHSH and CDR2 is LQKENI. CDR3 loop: CASSPRQGLYEQYF. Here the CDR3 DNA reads TGTGCCAGCTCACCACGACAGGGGCTGTACGAGCAGTACTTC.

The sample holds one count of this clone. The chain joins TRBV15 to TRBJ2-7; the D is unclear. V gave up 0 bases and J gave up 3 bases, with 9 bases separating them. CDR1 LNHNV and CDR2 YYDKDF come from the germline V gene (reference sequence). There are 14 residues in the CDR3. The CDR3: CATSREGTYYEQYF. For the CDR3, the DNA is TGTGCCACCAGCAGAGAGGGCACCTACTACGAGCAGTACTTC.

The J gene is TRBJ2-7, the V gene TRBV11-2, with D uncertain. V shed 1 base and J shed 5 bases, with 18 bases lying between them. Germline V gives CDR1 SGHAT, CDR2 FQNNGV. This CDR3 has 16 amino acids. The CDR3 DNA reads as TGTGCCAGCAGCTTAGGAATATTGAGTAAACGGGACGAGCAGTACTTC. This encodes CASSLGILSKRDEQYF.

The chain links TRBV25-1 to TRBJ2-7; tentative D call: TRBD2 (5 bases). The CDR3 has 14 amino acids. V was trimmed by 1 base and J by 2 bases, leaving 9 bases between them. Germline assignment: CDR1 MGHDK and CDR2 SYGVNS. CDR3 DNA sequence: TGTGCCAGCAGTGAATTCCACGGGGCCTACGAGCAGTACTTC. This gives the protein CASSEFHGAYEQYF.

The CDR3 DNA follows: TGTGCCAGCAGCCCAGGACAGGGAGGGACCGAAAAACTGTTTTTT. Translated: CASSPGQGGTEKLFF. The chain is built from TRBV5-8 and TRBJ1-4; 8 bases agree with TRBD1. With V trimmed by 4 bases and J by 8 bases, 10 bases remained unmatched. Germline CDR1 SGHTS, CDR2 YDEGEE. There are 15 residues in the CDR3. Combining the CDR3 with reference TRBV5-8 and TRBJ1-4 gives the whole variable domain EAGVTQSPTHLIKTRGQQATLRCSPISGHTSVYWYQQALGLGLQFLLWYDEGEERNRGNFPPRFSGRQFPNYSSELNVNALELEDSALYLCASSPGQGGTEKLFFGSGTQLSVL.

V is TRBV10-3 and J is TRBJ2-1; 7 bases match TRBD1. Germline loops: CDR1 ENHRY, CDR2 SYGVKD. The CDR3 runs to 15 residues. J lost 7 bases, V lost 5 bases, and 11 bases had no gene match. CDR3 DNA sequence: TGTGCCATCAGTACGATCCCGGGACAGCAGAATGAGCAGTTCTTC. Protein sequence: CAISTIPGQQNEQFF.